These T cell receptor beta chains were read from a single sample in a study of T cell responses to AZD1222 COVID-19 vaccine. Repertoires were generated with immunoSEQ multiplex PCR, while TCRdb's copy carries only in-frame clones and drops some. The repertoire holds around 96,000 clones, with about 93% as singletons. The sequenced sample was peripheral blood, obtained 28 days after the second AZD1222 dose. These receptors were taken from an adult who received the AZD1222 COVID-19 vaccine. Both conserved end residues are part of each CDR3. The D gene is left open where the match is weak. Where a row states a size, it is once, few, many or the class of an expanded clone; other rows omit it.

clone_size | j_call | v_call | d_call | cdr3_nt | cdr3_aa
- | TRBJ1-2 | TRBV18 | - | TGTGCCAGCTCACCCCCGGGCCTCTATGGCTACACCTTC | CASSPPGLYGYTF
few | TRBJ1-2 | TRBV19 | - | TGTGCCAGTACCGTACGGGGGTTGGGCTACACCTTC | CASTVRGLGYTF
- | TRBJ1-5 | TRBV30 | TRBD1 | TGTGCCTGGAGCCCCAGGACAGGCGATCAGCCCCAGCATTTT | CAWSPRTGDQPQHF
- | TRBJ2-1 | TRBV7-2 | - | TGTGCCAGCAGCTTACGTACCGCCGGGACGGGCTCCTACAATGAGCAGTTCTTC | CASSLRTAGTGSYNEQFF
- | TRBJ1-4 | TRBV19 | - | TGTGCCAGTACCATAGGGGCAACTAATGAAAAACTGTTTTTT | CASTIGATNEKLFF
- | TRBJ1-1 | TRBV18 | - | TGTGCCAGCTCTCCGGGGGTGACAGGCACTGAAGCTTTCTTT | CASSPGVTGTEAFF
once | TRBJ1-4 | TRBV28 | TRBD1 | TGTGCCAGCAGGGAGGGACAGGGCCTCGGAAAACTGTTTTTT | CASREGQGLGKLFF
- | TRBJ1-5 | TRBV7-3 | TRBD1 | TGTGCCAGCAGCACCACAGGGGGCTTTCAGCCCCAGCATTTT | CASSTTGGFQPQHF
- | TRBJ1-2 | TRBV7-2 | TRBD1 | TGTGCCAGCAGCTTAGGGCCAAGACAGGGGGAGCGTGGCTACACCTTC | CASSLGPRQGERGYTF
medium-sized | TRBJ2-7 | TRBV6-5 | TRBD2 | TGTGCCAGCAGTTCTGGACTAGCCGGCGAGCAGTACTTC | CASSSGLAGEQYF
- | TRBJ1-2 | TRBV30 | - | TGTGCCTGGAGGAGGCGGGGAGACTATGGCTACACCTTC | CAWRRRGDYGYTF
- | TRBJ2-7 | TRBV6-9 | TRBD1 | TGTGCCGGGCTCCGGACAGGCATCTCCTACGAGCAGTACTTC | CAGLRTGISYEQYF
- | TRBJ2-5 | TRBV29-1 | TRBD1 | TGCAGCGCGTCAGGGACAGGGGGTCAAGAGACCCAGTACTTC | CSASGTGGQETQYF
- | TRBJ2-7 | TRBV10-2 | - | TGCGCCAGCTCCAGCTCCTACGAGCAGTACTTC | CASSSSYEQYF
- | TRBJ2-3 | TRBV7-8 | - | TGTGCCAGCAATCTGAGAGGGAGTACCACAGATACGCAGTATTTT | CASNLRGSTTDTQYF
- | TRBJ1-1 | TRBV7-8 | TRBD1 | TGTGCCAGCAGCCCGAGGACAGGGAGAGGGGTGAACACTGAAGCTTTCTTT | CASSPRTGRGVNTEAFF
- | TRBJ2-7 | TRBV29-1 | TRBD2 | TGCAGCGTTGTCCTAGCGGGCTACGAGCAGTACTTC | CSVVLAGYEQYF
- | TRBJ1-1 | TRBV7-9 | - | TGTGCCAGCAGCCCGTATTGGGGTGAAGCTTTCTTT | CASSPYWGEAFF
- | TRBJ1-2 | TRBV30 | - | TGTGCCTGGAGTGAAGCACAGAATAACTATGGCTACACCTTC | CAWSEAQNNYGYTF
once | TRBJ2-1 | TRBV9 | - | TGTGCCAGCAGCGTAGGGACGGGCGAGCTAGGTGAGCAGTTCTTC | CASSVGTGELGEQFF
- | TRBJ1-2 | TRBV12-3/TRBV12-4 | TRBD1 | TGTGCCAGCGGACCCGACAGGGCCGGCTACACCTTC | CASGPDRAGYTF
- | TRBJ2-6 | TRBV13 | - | TGTGCCAGCAGCTTAGGCCCCTCGGCACCAGGGGCCCCTGGGGCCAACGTCCTGACTTTC | CASSLGPSAPGAPGANVLTF
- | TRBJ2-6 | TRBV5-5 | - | TGTGCCAGCAGCCGAGGCGTCAGGGCCCAAAGGGGGGCCAACGTCCTGACTTTC | CASSRGVRAQRGANVLTF
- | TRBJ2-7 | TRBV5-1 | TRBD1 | TGCGCCAGCAGCTTTCGACAGGGGCAAGACGAGCAGTACTTC | CASSFRQGQDEQYF
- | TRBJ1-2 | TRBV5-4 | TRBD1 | TGTGCCAGCAGCTCTCCCCAGGGGGGGATGGGTCCCTATGGCTACACCTTC | CASSSPQGGMGPYGYTF
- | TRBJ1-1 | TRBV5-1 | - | TGCGCCAGCAGCTTCCTTGGGGGGAACACTGAAGCTTTCTTT | CASSFLGGNTEAFF
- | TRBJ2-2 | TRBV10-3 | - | TGTGCCATCAGTGGCGGAGGGACCGGGGAGCTGTTTTTT | CAISGGGTGELFF
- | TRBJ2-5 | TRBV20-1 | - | TGCAGTGCTAGTGGTGGGAAGGAGACCCAGTACTTC | CSASGGKETQYF
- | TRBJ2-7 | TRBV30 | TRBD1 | TGTGCCTGGAGTAGGGGGGACAGGGGCTACGAGCAGTACTTC | CAWSRGDRGYEQYF
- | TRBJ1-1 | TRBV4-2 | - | TGTGCCAGCAGCCCATATCTCCCAGGGGTTGCGACTGAAGCTTTCTTT | CASSPYLPGVATEAFF
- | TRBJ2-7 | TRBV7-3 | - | TGTGCCAGCAGCTCCGGAGGCGAGGGTCGGTGGGAGCAGTACTTC | CASSSGGEGRWEQYF
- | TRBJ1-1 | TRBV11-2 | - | TGTGCCAGCAGCTTGTATCAGGGGCGCGGCACTGAAGCTTTCTTT | CASSLYQGRGTEAFF
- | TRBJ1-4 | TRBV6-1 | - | TGTGCCAGCAGTGAAGCTCTGAGTGAAAAACTGTTTTTT | CASSEALSEKLFF
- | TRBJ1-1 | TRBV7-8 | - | TGTGCCAGCAGCTTCGGGGGGGGAGGTTTCACTGAAGCTTTCTTT | CASSFGGGGFTEAFF
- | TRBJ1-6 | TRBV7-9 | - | TGTGCCCTTGGGGGGTTCTATAATTCACCCCTCCACTTT | CALGGFYNSPLHF